Presented here are 10 T cell receptor beta chains from one specimen sequenced in a study of T cell responses to AZD1222 COVID-19 vaccine (dated by TCRdb to the early 2020s). Receptor amplification or capture employed the immunoSEQ multiplex PCR assay. TCRdb stores this immuneACCESS table with in-frame sequences only. Part of the clones is absent; in the studies checked, under half of the shortfall reflects unresolved V genes, and no reason is known for the rest. The table for this sample lists some 120,000 clones; 90% of them were counted only once. The top ten constitute around 3.8% of the sample. The time point label, as the study defines it: about 28 days (+/-7) after the second vaccine dose. Taken with the paper, the label for treatment or condition translates to: meningococcal conjugate vaccine given as trial control. The material sequenced was peripheral blood, taken 28 days after the second dose of the MenACWY control vaccine. These receptors all stem from an adult who received the MenACWY meningococcal vaccine as a control.

The gene calls are TRBV27 and TRBJ2-1; no reliable D call. The CDR3 has 12 residues. With 5 bases removed from V and 9 bases from J, the gap between germline ends came to 11 bases. The germline CDR1 and CDR2 sequences are MNHEY and SMNVEV (reference sequence). The CDR3 sequence: CASSPPAVEQFF. Written as DNA, the CDR3 is TGTGCCAGCAGTCCCCCCGCAGTTGAGCAGTTCTTC.

The rearrangement uses TRBV27 and TRBJ1-2; D may be TRBD1 (6 bases). This CDR3 has 13 residues. Germline CDR1 and CDR2: MNHEY and SMNVEV (reference sequence). Trimming shortened V by 4 bases and J by 4 bases, and 10 bases separated the two germline ends. DNA of the CDR3: TGTGCCAGCAGTTCCACAGGGTTCTATGGCTACACCTTC. This gives the protein CASSSTGFYGYTF.

The chain uses TRBV7-7 and TRBJ2-1; 11 nucleotides match TRBD1. With V trimmed by 5 bases and J by 4 bases, 4 bases remained unmatched. CDR1 SSHAT and CDR2 FNYEAQ come from the germline V gene (reference sequence). This CDR3 contains 15 residues. The CDR3 region is CASSLGQGEYNEQFF. The CDR3 DNA reads TGTGCCAGCAGCCTGGGACAGGGGGAATACAATGAGCAGTTCTTC.

In its sample, this clone was seen once. The rearrangement joins TRBV5-1 to TRBJ2-1, with 9 positions matching TRBD1. Germline loops: CDR1 SGHRS, CDR2 YFSETQ. The length of the CDR3 is 19 residues. V shed 0 bases, J shed 7 bases, and the junction held 17 bases outside the gene matches. The CDR3 region is CASSLAPGQGVGRQNEQFF. CDR3 nucleotides: TGCGCCAGCAGCTTGGCCCCGGGACAGGGTGTTGGCAGGCAAAATGAGCAGTTCTTC.

The chain is built from TRBV18 and TRBJ2-3, with a possible D match to TRBD2 (6 bases). V dropped 3 bases and J dropped 0 bases, with 10 bases sitting between them. The CDR3 consists of 15 residues. The germline V gene has CDR1 KGHSH and CDR2 LQKENI. The CDR3 DNA sequence: TGTGCCAGCTCACCTGGACTACAGAGCACAGATACGCAGTATTTT. Protein product: CASSPGLQSTDTQYF. Full variable domain (outside the CDR3, taken from reference TRBV18 and TRBJ2-3): NAGVMQNPRHLVRRRGQEARLRCSPMKGHSHVYWYRQLPEEGLKFMVYLQKENIIDESGMPKERFSAEFPKEGPSILRIQQVVRGDSAAYFCASSPGLQSTDTQYFGPGTRLTVL.

The CDR3 loop is CASSTHNEQFF. Here the CDR3 DNA reads TGTGCCAGCAGTACCCACAATGAGCAGTTCTTC. The chain has TRBV25-1 and TRBJ2-1; the D is unclear. Trimming pared 5 bases from V and 5 bases from J, leaving 4 bases between. This CDR3 has 11 residues. Germline V gene sequence: CDR1 MGHDK, CDR2 SYGVNS.

The chain recombines TRBV4-2 with TRBJ1-2; no reliable D call. The V end was cut by 3 bases, the J end by 8 bases, with 13 bases between. This CDR3 comprises 13 residues. The germline V gene has CDR1 LGHNA and CDR2 YNFKEQ. The CDR3 sequence: CASSQAGVPGYTF. CDR3 coding DNA: TGTGCCAGCAGCCAGGCAGGAGTGCCGGGCTACACCTTC.

The rearrangement links TRBV6-5 to TRBJ1-3; 7 bases are a match to TRBD1. CDR3 size: 15 residues. V lost 0 bases and J lost 4; bases outside the gene matches: 3. Germline loops: CDR1 MNHEY, CDR2 SVGAGI. CDR3 residues: CASSYSRGLGNTIYF. CDR3 nucleotide sequence: TGTGCCAGCAGTTACTCGAGGGGGCTAGGAAACACCATATATTTT.

V and J are TRBV7-2 and TRBJ1-5; TRBD1 might be the D (5 bases). Germline V gene sequence: CDR1 SGHTA, CDR2 FQGNSA. The ends were cut back, 3 bases at V and 1 base at J, with 10 bases in the middle. This CDR3 has 15 residues. The CDR3 bases are TGTGCCAGCAGCTTCGGGGGGGGGAGCAATCAGCCCCAGCATTTT. Its protein product is CASSFGGGSNQPQHF. Supplemented by reference TRBV7-2 and TRBJ1-5, the full variable domain reads GAGVSQSPSNKVTEKGKDVELRCDPISGHTALYWYRQSLGQGLEFLIYFQGNSAPDKSGLPSDRFSAERTGGSVSTLTIQRTQQEDSAVYLCASSFGGGSNQPQHFGDGTRLSIL.

The chain combines TRBV4-1 with TRBJ1-2; TRBD1 is a possible D gene (6 bases). This CDR3 contains 16 residues. CDR1 and CDR2 from the germline V gene are MGHRA and YSYEKL. The germline V and J ends were trimmed by 2 bases and 3 bases, with 16 bases remaining between them. The CDR3 nucleotides are TGCGCCAGCAGCCAAACCTCCCACAGGGCCGACTATGGCTACACCTTC. Translated, it gives CASSQTSHRADYGYTF.